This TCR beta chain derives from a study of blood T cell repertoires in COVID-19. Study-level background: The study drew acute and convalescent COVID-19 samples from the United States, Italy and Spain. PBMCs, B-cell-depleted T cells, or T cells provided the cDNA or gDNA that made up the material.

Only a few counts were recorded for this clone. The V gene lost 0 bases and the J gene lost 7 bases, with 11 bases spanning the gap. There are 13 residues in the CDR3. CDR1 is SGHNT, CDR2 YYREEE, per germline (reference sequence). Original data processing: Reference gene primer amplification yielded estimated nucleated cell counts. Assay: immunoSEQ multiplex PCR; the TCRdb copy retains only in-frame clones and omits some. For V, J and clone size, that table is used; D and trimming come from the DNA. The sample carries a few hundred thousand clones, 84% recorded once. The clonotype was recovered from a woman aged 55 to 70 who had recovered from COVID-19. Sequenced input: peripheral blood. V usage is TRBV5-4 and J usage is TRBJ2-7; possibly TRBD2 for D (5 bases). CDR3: CASSLGLAFEQYF. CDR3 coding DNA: TGTGCCAGCAGCTTGGGTCTAGCCTTTGAGCAGTACTTC.